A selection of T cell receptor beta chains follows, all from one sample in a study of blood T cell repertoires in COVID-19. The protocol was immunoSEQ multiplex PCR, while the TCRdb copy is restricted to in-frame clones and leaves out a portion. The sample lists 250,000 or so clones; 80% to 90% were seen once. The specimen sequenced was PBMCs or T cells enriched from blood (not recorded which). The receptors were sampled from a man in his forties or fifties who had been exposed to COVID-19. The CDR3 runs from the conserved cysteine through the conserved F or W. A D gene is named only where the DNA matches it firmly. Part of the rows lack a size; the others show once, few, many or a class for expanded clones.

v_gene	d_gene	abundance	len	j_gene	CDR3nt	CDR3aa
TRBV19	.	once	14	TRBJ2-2	TGTGCCAGTAGTAGGTGGGAGTTGGTCGGGGAGCTGTTTTTT	CASSRWELVGELFF
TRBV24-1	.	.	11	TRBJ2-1	TGTGCCACCAGTGATTTCCGGGAGCAGTTCTTC	CATSDFREQFF
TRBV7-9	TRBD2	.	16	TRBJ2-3	TGTGCCAGCGGGTCTAGCGGGAGCCGGCTTTCAGATACGCAGTATTTT	CASGSSGSRLSDTQYF
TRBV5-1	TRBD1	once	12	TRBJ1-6	TGCGCCAGCGGGACAGAAGATTCACCCCTCCACTTT	CASGTEDSPLHF
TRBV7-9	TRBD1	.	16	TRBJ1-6	TGTGCCAGCAGCTCACGTCGTGGGACAGGGGGTTTCACCCTCCACTTT	CASSSRRGTGGFTLHF
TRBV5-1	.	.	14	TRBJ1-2	TGCGCCAGCAGCCTCCAGGCAGGGGCGGATGGCTACACCTTC	CASSLQAGADGYTF
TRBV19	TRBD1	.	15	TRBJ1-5	TGTGCCAAAGGACAGGGGCGGCCTGGGAATCAGCCCCAGCATTTT	CAKGQGRPGNQPQHF
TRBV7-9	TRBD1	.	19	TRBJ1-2	TGTGCCAGCAGCTTTCCCCCCATACTAGCTTGGACAGGGACCTATGGCTACACCTTC	CASSFPPILAWTGTYGYTF
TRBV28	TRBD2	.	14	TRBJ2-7	TGTGCCAGCAGGAGCGGGGGGAGCTCCTACGAGCAGTACTTC	CASRSGGSSYEQYF
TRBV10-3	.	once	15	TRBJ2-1	TGTGCCATCCTTGGACAGGGACTATCCTACAATGAGCAGTTCTTC	CAILGQGLSYNEQFF
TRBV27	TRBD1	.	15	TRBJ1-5	TGTGCCAGCAGTTGGTCTTCAGGGGGTGGGCAGCCCCAGCATTTT	CASSWSSGGGQPQHF
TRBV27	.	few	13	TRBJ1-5	TGTGCCAGCAACATGGTCGGAGGTGAGCCCCAGCATTTT	CASNMVGGEPQHF
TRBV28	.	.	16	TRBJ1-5	TGTGCCAGCAGTTTAATCCGAGACAGTAGCAATCAGCCCCAGCATTTT	CASSLIRDSSNQPQHF
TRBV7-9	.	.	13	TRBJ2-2	TGTGCCAGCAGCTTAGCGGGCCCCGGGGAGCTGTTTTTT	CASSLAGPGELFF
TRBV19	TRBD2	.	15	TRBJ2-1	TGTGCCAGTAGTATACTTGGGCTGGGGGGGGATGAGCAGTTCTTC	CASSILGLGGDEQFF
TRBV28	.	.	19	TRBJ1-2	TGTGCCAGCAGTTTTCCCCTGGGAGGTGGCGGAGCTGCTAACTATGGCTACACCTTC	CASSFPLGGGGAANYGYTF
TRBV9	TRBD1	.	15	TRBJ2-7	TGTGCCAGCAGCGTAGGTGGGGACAGGGGCTACGAGCAGTACTTC	CASSVGGDRGYEQYF
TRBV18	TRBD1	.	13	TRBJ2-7	TGTGCCAGCTCACCCGGACAGGATATCGAGCAGTACTTC	CASSPGQDIEQYF
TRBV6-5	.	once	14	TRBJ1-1	TGTGCCAGCTGCTCAGGGGCCCCTATGGGTGAAGCTTTCTTT	CASCSGAPMGEAFF
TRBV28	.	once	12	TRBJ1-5	TGTGCCAGCTATCAGGGCAATCAGCCCCAGCATTTT	CASYQGNQPQHF
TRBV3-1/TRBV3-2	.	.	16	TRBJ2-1	TGTGCCAGCAGCCAAGATCAAGGGGAAGCTTACAATGAGCAGTTCTTC	CASSQDQGEAYNEQFF
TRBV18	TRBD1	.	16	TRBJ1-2	TGTGCCAGCTCACAACCGACAGGGACCAGCGCGGATGGCTACACCTTC	CASSQPTGTSADGYTF
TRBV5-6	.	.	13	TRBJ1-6	TGTGCCAGCCATTCTATCATGAGTTCACCCCTCCACTTT	CASHSIMSSPLHF
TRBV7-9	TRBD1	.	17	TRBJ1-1	TGTGCCAGCAGCTTATTAGCCGGGACAGGGGAAAACACTGAAGCTTTCTTT	CASSLLAGTGENTEAFF
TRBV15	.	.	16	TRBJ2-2	TGTGCCACCAAAAGGATGGGGGCGGCGGACACCGGGGAGCTGTTTTTT	CATKRMGAADTGELFF
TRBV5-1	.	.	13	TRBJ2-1	TGCGCCAGCAGCTTGGGAGCCTACAATGAGCAGTTCTTC	CASSLGAYNEQFF
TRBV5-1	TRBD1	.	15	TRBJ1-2	TGCGCCAGCAGCACACCGGGACAGGGTGACTATGGCTACACCTTC	CASSTPGQGDYGYTF